The subject of this entry is one T cell receptor (beta chain). The data belong to a study of spatial heterogeneity in lung cancer. The time point is: sample taken at primary tumor resection. Tumor, nontumor lung or frozen PBMC supplied whole RNA, sequenced without sorting. Samples came from 65 to 75 TRACERx patients with untreated early-stage lung cancer. Each CDR3 protein gets one entry after TCRdb re-called the 5' RACE reads with MiXCR. This sample yields approximately 44,000 distinct CDR3 sequences, of which about an eighth are seen a single time; 56% belongs to the top ten. The specimen comprised PBMCs, sampled at surgery. This TCR came from a male donor with early-stage non-small cell lung cancer.

CDR3 in DNA: TGTGCCAGCAGTTTTATATTTACCGGGGAGCTGTTTTTT. Protein sequence: CASSFIFTGELFF. This rearrangement joins TRBV27 to TRBJ2-2; no definite D call. From germline, CDR1 is MNHEY and CDR2 SMNVEV (reference sequence). CDR3 length equals 13 residues. Trimming took off 3 bases at V and 5 bases at J, with 7 bases between the two ends.